A single T cell receptor beta chain is shown here with its context. What it binds is not known. This specimen comes from a study of T cell responses to AZD1222 COVID-19 vaccine. TCRdb keeps only in-frame clones here, not all; method: immunoSEQ multiplex PCR. The repertoire includes 100,000 to 150,000 clones, roughly 86% of them detected once, and about 10% sits in the top ten. Findings and caveats of the study: Once two AZD1222 doses were given, Spike-specific TCR breadth and depth went up.

This receptor was taken from an adult in good health. The specimen was peripheral blood, collected on day 0 of AZD1222 vaccination.

The CDR3 here is CASSRDRGNIYEQYF. The CDR3 region has the DNA TGTGCCAGCAGCCGCGACAGGGGCAATATCTACGAGCAGTACTTC. The V and J genes are TRBV28 and TRBJ2-7, with 8 bases fitting TRBD1. J gave up 3 bases and V 6 bases, and 10 bases lay outside the gene matches. The germline V gene encodes CDR1 MDHEN and CDR2 SYDVKM. This CDR3 region has 15 residues. Complete variable domain (other parts from reference TRBV28 and TRBJ2-7): DVKVTQSSRYLVKRTGEKVFLECVQDMDHENMFWYRQDPGLGLRLIYFSYDVKMKEKGDIPEGYSVSREKKERFSLILESASTNQTSMYLCASSRDRGNIYEQYFGPGTRLTVT.